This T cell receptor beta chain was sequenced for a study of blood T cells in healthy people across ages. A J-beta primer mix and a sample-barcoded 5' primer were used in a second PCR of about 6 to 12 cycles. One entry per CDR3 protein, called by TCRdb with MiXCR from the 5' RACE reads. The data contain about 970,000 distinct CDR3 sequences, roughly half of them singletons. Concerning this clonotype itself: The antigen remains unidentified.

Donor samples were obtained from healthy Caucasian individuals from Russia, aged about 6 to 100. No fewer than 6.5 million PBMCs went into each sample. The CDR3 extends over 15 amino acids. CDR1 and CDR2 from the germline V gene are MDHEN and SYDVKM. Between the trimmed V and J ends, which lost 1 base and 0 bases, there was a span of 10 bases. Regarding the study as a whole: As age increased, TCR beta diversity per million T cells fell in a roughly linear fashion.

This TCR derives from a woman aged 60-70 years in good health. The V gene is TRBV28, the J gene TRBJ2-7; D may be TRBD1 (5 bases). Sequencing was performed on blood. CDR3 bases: TGTGCCAGCAGTTTATCGCCAGGGCCCTCCTACGAGCAGTACTTC. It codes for CASSLSPGPSYEQYF.